This entry lists 4 T cell receptor beta chains sequenced from one sample in a study of T cells in Graves' hyperthyroidism and ophthalmopathy. RNA transcripts were the template for amplifying TCR beta CDR3 regions. The primer set for the first-round RT-PCR of the TCR CDR3 was HTBI. TCRdb redid the calling of the multiplex PCR reads with MiXCR, one entry per CDR3 protein. The table shows around 340,000 distinct CDR3 sequences, with roughly 20% occurring only once. Sequencing was carried out using blood. These receptors originate from a woman aged 35 to 49 with Graves' ophthalmopathy.

This clonotype was seen many times. The chain links TRBV5-1 to TRBJ1-2; 7 nucleotides align to TRBD1. CDR1 and CDR2 (germline): SGHRS, YFSETQ. Trimming took 4 bases from V and 3 from J; bases not matched to a gene: 9. The CDR3 has 15 amino acids. CDR3 nucleotides: TGCGCCAGCAGCCCTGGACAGGCGGTGGACTATGGCTACACCTTC. It specifies CASSPGQAVDYGYTF.

This clonotype was recorded many times. V usage is TRBV3-1 and J usage is TRBJ1-2; D gene ambiguous. V was trimmed by 1 base and J by 1 base, leaving 7 bases between them. Per the germline V gene, CDR1 is LGHDT and CDR2 is YNNKEL (reference sequence). This CDR3 has 14 residues. The CDR3, as DNA: TGTGCCAGCAGCCAAGGAAGGTTTAACTATGGCTACACCTTC. Encoded protein: CASSQGRFNYGYTF.

The chain has TRBV7-2 and TRBJ2-7; TRBD1 matches 9 bases. Germline CDR1 and CDR2: SGHTA and FQGNSA. This CDR3 comprises 15 residues. The V segment lost 4 bases and the J segment 5 bases; nucleotides outside the gene matches: 9. CDR3 nucleotides: TGTGCCAGCAGCTGGCAAAGGGACAGGGCGCACGAGCAGTACTTC. As protein: CASSWQRDRAHEQYF.

Ten or more counts support this clonotype. The chain combines TRBV18 with TRBJ1-5; tentative D call: TRBD1 (5 bases). The germline CDR1 and CDR2 sequences are KGHSH and LQKENI. The CDR3 loop spans 14 amino acids. Deletions cut 2 bases from V and 6 bases from J, with 11 bases between. CDR3: CASSPGGSVQPQHF. The CDR3 DNA reads as TGTGCCAGCTCACCAGGGGGGTCGGTTCAGCCCCAGCATTTT.